The clone carrying this TCR beta chain was counted only a few times. These data originate in a study of spatial heterogeneity in lung cancer. TCRdb called the 5' RACE reads again in MiXCR, with one record for every CDR3 protein. The sample includes 26,000 or so distinct CDR3 sequences, around 13% seen only once; the top ten take about 25%. Time point of the sample: sample taken at primary tumor resection. Extraction of whole RNA from tumor, nontumor lung or frozen PBMC preceded unsorted sequencing. V was cut by 2 bases and J by 0 bases, with 5 bases left in between. CDR3 length: 14 residues. Germline V CDR1 and CDR2: SEHNR, FQNEAQ (reference sequence).

The specimen was PBMCs, collected at surgery. The J gene is TRBJ1-3, the V gene TRBV7-9, with D hard to call. This TCR was recovered from a female donor with early-stage non-small cell lung cancer. The CDR3 DNA reads as TGTGCCAGCAGCTTACGGGGCTCTGGAAACACCATATATTTT. Its protein is CASSLRGSGNTIYF.